These 18 T cell receptor beta chains came from one sample sequenced in a study of T cells after yellow fever vaccination. A single record per CDR3 protein comes from TCRdb applying MiXCR to the 5' RACE reads. The sample carries more than 350,000 distinct CDR3 sequences, 11% recorded once. Sequencing used PBMCs, obtained on the day of the first yellow fever vaccination. The receptor set was obtained from a man aged 18-30 years who received the YFV17D yellow fever vaccine.

Many counts were recorded for this clonotype. The chain joins TRBV6-5 to TRBJ1-2; D unclear. Germline values: CDR1 MNHEY, CDR2 SVGAGI. CDR3 length: 14 amino acids. V shed 2 bases and J shed 6 bases, with 13 bases lying between them. This CDR3 is CASSYVQALDGYTF. Written as DNA, the CDR3 is TGTGCCAGCAGTTACGTTCAGGCCCTAGATGGCTACACCTTC.

The chain carries TRBV6-6 and TRBJ1-4; unclear D gene. V lost 4 bases and J lost 8, with 8 bases in between. This CDR3 has 12 residues. Germline CDR1 and CDR2: MNHNY and SVGAGI (reference sequence). CDR3 bases: TGTGCCAGCAGTTGGGAGGGAGAAAAACTGTTTTTT. This sequence encodes CASSWEGEKLFF.

This clonotype was observed a few times. The chain is built from TRBV11-2 and TRBJ1-2; TRBD1 aligns across 9 bases. Trimming cost V 4 bases and J 6 bases; bases outside gene matches: 9. The germline V gene has CDR1 SGHAT and CDR2 FQNNGV. The CDR3 is 15 residues long. The CDR3: CASSSPPWTGDGYTF. CDR3 sequence (DNA): TGTGCCAGCAGCTCCCCTCCCTGGACAGGGGATGGCTACACCTTC.

This clonotype was counted at least ten times. The chain couples TRBV29-1 to TRBJ2-7, with D possibly being TRBD2 (6 bases). V was trimmed by 5 bases and J by 2 bases, leaving 19 bases between them. From germline, CDR1 is SQVTM and CDR2 ANQGSEA. This CDR3 contains 15 residues. For the CDR3, the DNA is TGCAGCGTTTCGACCGCGGGGCTACATACCTACGAGCAGTACTTC. It translates to CSVSTAGLHTYEQYF.

The table lists this clonotype with a few counts. V is TRBV3-1 and J is TRBJ2-5; D is possibly TRBD1 (6 bases). Germline-derived CDR1 and CDR2 are LGHDT and YNNKEL (reference sequence). The CDR3 has 14 amino acids. Trimming took off 7 bases at V and 3 bases at J, with 15 bases between the two ends. CDR3 sequence reads: CASNAGGTKETQYF. CDR3 nucleotide sequence: TGTGCCAGCAACGCGGGTGGGACAAAAGAGACCCAGTACTTC.

This clonotype was counted a few times. V and J are TRBV11-2 and TRBJ2-1, with D possibly TRBD2 on 7 matching bases. The CDR3 sequence is 16 residues long. Trimming removed 5 bases from V and 4 bases from J, with 18 bases in between. Germline V gene sequence: CDR1 SGHAT, CDR2 FQNNGV. Here the CDR3 reads CASSTPPGGRYNEQFF. The CDR3 bases are TGTGCCAGCAGCACCCCTCCGGGGGGCCGTTACAATGAGCAGTTCTTC.

The chain recombines TRBV19 with TRBJ2-1; 13 bases fit TRBD2. V shed 4 bases and J 7 bases; nucleotides not matched to a gene: 7. This CDR3 has 16 residues. Germline V gene sequence: CDR1 LNHDA, CDR2 SQIVND (reference sequence). CDR3 residues: CASSNQLAGGENEQFF. The CDR3 DNA reads TGTGCCAGTAGTAACCAACTAGCGGGGGGGGAGAATGAGCAGTTCTTC.

The J gene is TRBJ1-1, the V gene TRBV4-1, with D perhaps TRBD1 (5 bases). The CDR3 is 13 residues long. V was shortened by 7 bases and J by 6 bases, with 15 bases between the two germline ends. Germline V gene lookup returns CDR1 MGHRA and CDR2 YSYEKL. CDR3 sequence: CASKAEGRPEAFF. Here the CDR3 DNA reads TGCGCCAGCAAGGCTGAGGGGAGGCCTGAAGCTTTCTTT.

This clonotype was counted at least ten times. The V call is TRBV5-1, the J call TRBJ1-1, with a tentative D call TRBD1 (5 bases). V lost 4 bases to trimming and J lost 0 bases, with 10 bases between them. This CDR3 region has 14 residues. CDR1 SGHRS and CDR2 YFSETQ come from the germline V gene. CDR3 coding DNA: TGCGCCAGCAGCGAGGGGCGGGTGAACACTGAAGCTTTCTTT. Amino acids: CASSEGRVNTEAFF.

This clonotype has more than one count but fewer than ten. The chain joins TRBV5-5 to TRBJ1-1; D is unclear. The CDR3 consists of 15 residues. Trimming took 0 bases from V and 5 from J, leaving 14 bases between them. Germline loops: CDR1 SGHKS, CDR2 YYEKEE (reference sequence). The DNA of the CDR3 is TGTGCCAGCAGCTTGGCCGACTTGGGGAGGACTGAAGCTTTCTTT. Its protein is CASSLADLGRTEAFF.

This clonotype was observed a few times. The rearrangement links TRBV4-2 to TRBJ2-2, with TRBD1 matching 9 bases. This CDR3 has 17 residues. V shed 1 base, J shed 3 bases, and the junction held 6 bases outside the gene matches. Germline-derived CDR1 and CDR2 are LGHNA and YNFKEQ. DNA for the CDR3: TGTGCCAGCAGCCAAGTTGGACAGGGGTCGGACACCGGGGAGCTGTTTTTT. Protein product: CASSQVGQGSDTGELFF.

This chain links TRBV6-2 or TRBV6-3 with TRBJ2-7; 8 bases are shared with TRBD1. Germline V gives CDR1 MNHEY, CDR2 SVGEGT. With 2 bases clipped from V and 2 bases from J, the junction kept 2 bases outside the gene matches. The CDR3 length is 14 residues. The CDR3 coding sequence is TGTGCCAGCAGTTACACGACAGGGGCCTACGAGCAGTACTTC. The encoded protein is CASSYTTGAYEQYF.

This clonotype was detected only a few times. The rearrangement joins TRBV20-1 to TRBJ1-1, with D possibly matching TRBD1 (5 bases). There are 13 residues in the CDR3. Germline CDR1 and CDR2: DFQATT and SNEGSKA (reference sequence). V lost 6 bases to trimming and J lost 1 base, with 12 bases between them. The chain's CDR3 is CSAMGGGNTEAFF. The CDR3 DNA reads as TGCAGTGCCATGGGGGGAGGGAACACTGAAGCTTTCTTT.

The rearrangement links TRBV4-1 to TRBJ1-1, with TRBD1 as a possible D gene (5 bases). From germline, CDR1 is MGHRA and CDR2 YSYEKL. V lost 1 base and J 1 base, leaving 7 bases between the germline ends. The CDR3 consists of 14 residues. The CDR3 region is CASSQGDWNTEAFF. In nucleotides, the CDR3 is TGCGCCAGCAGCCAAGGGGACTGGAACACTGAAGCTTTCTTT.

This clonotype was detected once. The chain uses TRBV20-1 and TRBJ2-7; 10 nucleotides align to TRBD1. Germline CDR1 is DFQATT and CDR2 is SNEGSKA (reference sequence). The CDR3 loop spans 14 amino acids. Trimming cost V 2 bases and J 3 bases; bases outside gene matches: 4. CDR3 nucleotide sequence: TGCAGTGCTAGATGGGACAGGGGAAACTACGAGCAGTACTTC. Amino acid sequence: CSARWDRGNYEQYF.

The rearrangement joins TRBV6-5 to TRBJ1-2; 8 positions match TRBD1. The CDR3 is made up of 14 amino acids. Germline trimming cut 2 bases from V and 7 bases from J; bases unmatched to any gene: 6. CDR1 is MNHEY, CDR2 SVGAGI, per germline. The CDR3: CASSYLGQALGYTF. CDR3 DNA: TGTGCCAGCAGTTACCTGGGACAGGCCCTTGGCTACACCTTC.

This clonotype appeared many times. The genes are TRBV7-2 and TRBJ2-3, with D perhaps TRBD1 (5 bases). Per germline, CDR1 SGHTA and CDR2 FQGNSA. Trimming pared 6 bases from V and 5 bases from J, leaving 9 bases between. This CDR3 comprises 12 residues. For the CDR3, the DNA is TGTGCCAGCAGGGGGCCGGGAGATACGCAGTATTTT. Translating gives CASRGPGDTQYF.

With respect to this clonotype: A read error may be the cause here, since a much bigger clone is one base away. J is TRBJ2-1 and V is TRBV12-3 or TRBV12-4; 12 bases align to TRBD2. The CDR3 is made up of 15 amino acids. CDR3 in amino acids: CASSPPSGGVNEQIF. The CDR3 DNA sequence: TGTGCCAGCAGCCCCCCTAGCGGGGGGGTTAATGAGCAGATCTTC.